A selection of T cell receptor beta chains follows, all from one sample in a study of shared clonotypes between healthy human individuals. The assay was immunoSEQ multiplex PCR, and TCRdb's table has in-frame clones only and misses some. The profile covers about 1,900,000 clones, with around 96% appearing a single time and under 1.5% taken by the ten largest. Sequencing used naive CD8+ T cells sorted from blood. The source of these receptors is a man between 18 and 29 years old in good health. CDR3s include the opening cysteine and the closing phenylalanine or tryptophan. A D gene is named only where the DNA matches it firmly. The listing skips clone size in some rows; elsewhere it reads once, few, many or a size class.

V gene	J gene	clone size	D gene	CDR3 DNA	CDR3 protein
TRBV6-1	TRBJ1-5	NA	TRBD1	TGTGCCAGCAGTCAACCGGGACAGGGCAATCAGCCCCAGCATTTT	CASSQPGQGNQPQHF
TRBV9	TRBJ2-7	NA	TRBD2	TGTGCCAGCAGCGTAACCGGGACTAGCGTCTACGAGCAGTACTTC	CASSVTGTSVYEQYF
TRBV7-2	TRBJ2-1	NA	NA	TGTGCCAGCAGCCCCCTCCAGGGGAGGGCCCACAATGAGCAGTTCTTC	CASSPLQGRAHNEQFF
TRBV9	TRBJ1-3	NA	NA	TGTGCCAGCAGCGTCGGGGGGAGCTCTGGAAACACCATATATTTT	CASSVGGSSGNTIYF
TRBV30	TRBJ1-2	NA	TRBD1	TGTGCCTGGGGACAGGGGGGTGGCTACACCTTC	CAWGQGGGYTF
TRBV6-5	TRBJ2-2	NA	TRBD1	TGTGCCAGCAGGCCCGGGACAGGCCCCACCGGGGAGCTGTTTTTT	CASRPGTGPTGELFF
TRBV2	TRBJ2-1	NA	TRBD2	TGTGCCAGCGTAGTAGCGGGAGGTTACAATGAGCAGTTCTTC	CASVVAGGYNEQFF
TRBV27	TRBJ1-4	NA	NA	TGTGCCAGCAGTATGACAGCGACAGTCGGTGAAAAACTGTTTTTT	CASSMTATVGEKLFF
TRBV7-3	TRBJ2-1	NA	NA	TGTGCCAGCAGCTTGGAAGGGAATGAGCAGTTCTTC	CASSLEGNEQFF
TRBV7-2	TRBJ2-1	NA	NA	TGTGCCAGCAGCTTAATTGCTAGCGCGTTCGAGCAGTTCTTC	CASSLIASAFEQFF
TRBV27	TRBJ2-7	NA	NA	TGTGCCAGCAGGCCGGCGCCAGACTCCTACGAGCAGTACTTC	CASRPAPDSYEQYF
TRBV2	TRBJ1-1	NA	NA	TGTGCCAGCAGTGAAGGGGAGTCGGGACTCCCTGAAGCTTTCTTT	CASSEGESGLPEAFF
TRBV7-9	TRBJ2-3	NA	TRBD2	TGTGCCAGCAGCTTAGCGGGACTAGGGGCCACAGATACGCAGTATTTT	CASSLAGLGATDTQYF
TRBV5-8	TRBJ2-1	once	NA	TGTGCCAGCAGCTTAAGGGATAGCTCCTACAATGAGCAGTTCTTC	CASSLRDSSYNEQFF
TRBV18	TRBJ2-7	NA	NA	TGTGCCAGCTCCCTCGACGTCCCCTACGAGCAGTACTTC	CASSLDVPYEQYF
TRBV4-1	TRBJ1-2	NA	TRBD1	TGCGCCAGCAGCCAAGAAGACCCGACAGGGGGGCTCTATGGCTACACCTTC	CASSQEDPTGGLYGYTF
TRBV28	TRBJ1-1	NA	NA	TGTGCCAGCAAGGAAGTCGTGGCCCTCATGAACACTGAAGCTTTCTTT	CASKEVVALMNTEAFF
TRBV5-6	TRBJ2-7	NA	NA	TGTGCCAGCAGCTTGGGAGATGGGGGCTACGAGCAGTACTTC	CASSLGDGGYEQYF
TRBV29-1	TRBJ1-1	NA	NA	TGCAGCGTTACCGGGACGGCGAACACTGAAGCTTTCTTT	CSVTGTANTEAFF
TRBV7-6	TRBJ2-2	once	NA	TGTGCCAGCAGCTTAGAACCAGGGCTGTCAACCGGGGAGCTGTTTTTT	CASSLEPGLSTGELFF